This is a list of T cell receptor beta chains from one sample in a study of identical twins. One entry per CDR3 protein results from TCRdb running MiXCR on the 5' RACE reads. The sample yields 750,000 to 950,000 distinct CDR3 sequences, roughly 12% seen once. These same data were also listed under a study on yellow fever vaccine responses in identical twins.

Input material: PBMCs. Receptor source: a woman aged 18 to 35 in good health. CDR3s include the opening cysteine and the closing phenylalanine or tryptophan. Each record gives: CDR3 DNA, CDR3 protein, J gene, D gene, V gene, clone size. D genes are given only for firm matches. Clone size is shown for a subset of rows, as once, few, many or a class of expanded clone.

CDR3 DNA: TGCAGTGCTAGGACAACAGGGAACACCGGGGAGCTGTTTTTT
CDR3 protein: CSARTTGNTGELFF
J gene: TRBJ2-2
D gene: NA
V gene: TRBV20-1
clone size: NA

CDR3 DNA: TGCAGTGCTAGCTTGCGAGGGGGGATCGGCCCCACAGATACGCAGTATTTT
CDR3 protein: CSASLRGGIGPTDTQYF
J gene: TRBJ2-3
D gene: NA
V gene: TRBV20-1
clone size: few

CDR3 DNA: TGTGCCAGCACCCGGACGACAGGGTTGAGTGGCTACACCTTC
CDR3 protein: CASTRTTGLSGYTF
J gene: TRBJ1-2
D gene: TRBD1
V gene: TRBV27
clone size: few

CDR3 DNA: TGCGCCAGCAGTACCGGGGAGCTGTTTTTT
CDR3 protein: CASSTGELFF
J gene: TRBJ2-2
D gene: NA
V gene: TRBV5-1
clone size: many

CDR3 DNA: TGTGCCAGCAGCTTAGCCTCATTGGGGGACCTCCAGTACTTC
CDR3 protein: CASSLASLGDLQYF
J gene: TRBJ2-4
D gene: NA
V gene: TRBV7-6
clone size: few

CDR3 DNA: TGTGCCAGCAGCCTAGTGGGTACTGAGCAGTTCTTC
CDR3 protein: CASSLVGTEQFF
J gene: TRBJ2-1
D gene: NA
V gene: TRBV7-9
clone size: many

CDR3 DNA: TGTGCCAGCATCACCGACAGAAACTATGGCTACACCTTC
CDR3 protein: CASITDRNYGYTF
J gene: TRBJ1-2
D gene: NA
V gene: TRBV2
clone size: few

CDR3 DNA: TGTGCCAGCAGGCTAACCGCCGGGACAGCGACTGGAAACACCATATATTTT
CDR3 protein: CASRLTAGTATGNTIYF
J gene: TRBJ1-3
D gene: TRBD1
V gene: TRBV12-3/TRBV12-4
clone size: NA

CDR3 DNA: TGTGCCAGCAGTTTGGGGACTAGCGGGAAATATGAGCAGTTCTTC
CDR3 protein: CASSLGTSGKYEQFF
J gene: TRBJ2-1
D gene: TRBD2
V gene: TRBV12-3/TRBV12-4
clone size: few

CDR3 DNA: TGTGCCAGCAGTGAAGCAGGGTTTGACAATGAGCAGTTCTTC
CDR3 protein: CASSEAGFDNEQFF
J gene: TRBJ2-1
D gene: NA
V gene: TRBV6-1
clone size: few

CDR3 DNA: TGCGCCAGCAGCCTCGGGGGGCGCGCGAACACCGGGGAGCTGTTTTTT
CDR3 protein: CASSLGGRANTGELFF
J gene: TRBJ2-2
D gene: NA
V gene: TRBV5-1
clone size: few

CDR3 DNA: TGCGCCAGCAGCCCGGAGGGCGTAGAGACCCAGTACTTC
CDR3 protein: CASSPEGVETQYF
J gene: TRBJ2-5
D gene: NA
V gene: TRBV5-1
clone size: NA

CDR3 DNA: TGTGCCAGCAGCTTAACGGGCAAGGACGAGCAGTACTTC
CDR3 protein: CASSLTGKDEQYF
J gene: TRBJ2-7
D gene: NA
V gene: TRBV7-3
clone size: NA

CDR3 DNA: TGTGCCAGCAGCCAAATCCGGGACAGGATCTATAATTCACCCCTCCACTTT
CDR3 protein: CASSQIRDRIYNSPLHF
J gene: TRBJ1-6
D gene: TRBD1
V gene: TRBV3-1
clone size: NA

CDR3 DNA: TGTGCCAGCAGTGACGCGATAGGACTAGCGGGGAAAGAGACCCAGTACTTC
CDR3 protein: CASSDAIGLAGKETQYF
J gene: TRBJ2-5
D gene: TRBD2
V gene: TRBV6-1
clone size: NA

CDR3 DNA: TGTGCCAGCGGACTAGGGCCCACTGAAGCTTTCTTT
CDR3 protein: CASGLGPTEAFF
J gene: TRBJ1-1
D gene: NA
V gene: TRBV7-9
clone size: few

CDR3 DNA: TGCGCCAGCAGCTTCAGGGTGAACACTGAAGTTTTCTTT
CDR3 protein: CASSFRVNTEVFF
J gene: TRBJ1-1
D gene: NA
V gene: TRBV5-1
clone size: NA

CDR3 DNA: TGTGCCAGCAGCGTAGCTGGGACAGTTAGCACAGATACGCAGTATTTT
CDR3 protein: CASSVAGTVSTDTQYF
J gene: TRBJ2-3
D gene: TRBD1
V gene: TRBV9
clone size: few

CDR3 DNA: TGCAGTGCTAGAGGGGTTAGCGGGAGAGTTAACGAGCAGTACTTC
CDR3 protein: CSARGVSGRVNEQYF
J gene: TRBJ2-7
D gene: TRBD2
V gene: TRBV20-1
clone size: few

CDR3 DNA: TGTGCCAGCAGTGAAGAACAGCGCACTGAAGCTTTCTTT
CDR3 protein: CASSEEQRTEAFF
J gene: TRBJ1-1
D gene: NA
V gene: TRBV2
clone size: few

CDR3 DNA: TGTGCCACCAGTGTCGACGGCTATGGCTACACCTTC
CDR3 protein: CATSVDGYGYTF
J gene: TRBJ1-2
D gene: NA
V gene: TRBV24-1
clone size: NA

CDR3 DNA: TGCGCCAGCACGGGGATCGGGGACAGGGAAGATTACGAGCAGTACTTC
CDR3 protein: CASTGIGDREDYEQYF
J gene: TRBJ2-7
D gene: TRBD1
V gene: TRBV5-1
clone size: NA

CDR3 DNA: TGCGCCAGCAGCTTGGCCGGGGACCTCAGCTACAATGAGCAGTTCTTC
CDR3 protein: CASSLAGDLSYNEQFF
J gene: TRBJ2-1
D gene: NA
V gene: TRBV5-1
clone size: many

CDR3 DNA: TGTGCCAGCAGCTTAACGGCTTACAGTATAGGGTTAGAGACCCAGTACTTC
CDR3 protein: CASSLTAYSIGLETQYF
J gene: TRBJ2-5
D gene: NA
V gene: TRBV7-9
clone size: NA